Each of the 13 T cell receptor beta chains below was sequenced from the same sample in a study of early T cells in non-severe SARS-CoV-2 infection. Using its own MiXCR run on the 5' RACE reads, TCRdb lists one record per CDR3 protein. The data contain over 55,000 distinct CDR3 sequences, about 8% of them singletons. Sequencing was carried out using whole blood. The receptors derive from an adult who was a healthcare worker with PCR-confirmed SARS-CoV-2 infection or an uninfected control (not recorded which).

In its sample, this clonotype was seen a few times. The chain has TRBV21-1 and TRBJ2-2; TRBD2, as called in the table, went unchecked against the DNA. TRBV21-1 is classified as a pseudogene. There are 16 residues in the CDR3. Here the CDR3 DNA reads TGTGCCAGCAGCACTACTAGCGGGCGAAACACCGGGGAGCTGTTTTTT. The encoded protein is CASSTTSGRNTGELFF.

At least ten counts were recorded for this clonotype. The chain recombines TRBV28 with TRBJ2-2; no clear D gene. This CDR3 spans 16 amino acids. Germline V gene data show CDR1 as MDHEN and CDR2 as SYDVKM. With 4 bases removed from V and 3 bases from J, the gap between germline ends came to 15 bases. This CDR3 reads CASSSPVEPDTGELFF. CDR3 DNA sequence: TGTGCCAGCAGTTCCCCAGTGGAGCCGGACACCGGGGAGCTGTTTTTT.

This clonotype was counted at least ten times. The chain is built from TRBV5-1 and TRBJ2-1; a weak D match, TRBD2 (5 bases). V was pared by 0 bases and J by 3 bases, with 13 bases between. CDR3 length equals 16 residues. CDR1 SGHRS and CDR2 YFSETQ come from the germline V gene. CDR3 amino acids: CASSLAAERIYNEQFF. The CDR3 DNA sequence: TGCGCCAGCAGCTTGGCAGCGGAGAGGATCTACAATGAGCAGTTCTTC.

V usage is TRBV27 and J usage is TRBJ2-7; no clear D. CDR3 length equals 13 residues. Trimming removed 3 bases from V and 4 bases from J, with 10 bases in between. Per the germline V gene, CDR1 is MNHEY and CDR2 is SMNVEV (reference sequence). CDR3 region: CASSLLQDYEQYF. Written as DNA, the CDR3 is TGTGCCAGCAGTTTGCTTCAGGATTACGAGCAGTACTTC.

There are a few counts of this clonotype. The chain is built from TRBV28 and TRBJ2-1, with TRBD2 as a possible D gene (6 bases). Trimming cost V 3 bases and J 8 bases, with 14 bases left between them. This CDR3 has 14 residues. Germline lookup yields CDR1 MDHEN and CDR2 SYDVKM. The CDR3 DNA follows: TGTGCCAGCAGTTTTCGGACTAAGGGCGATGAGCAGTTCTTC. It translates to CASSFRTKGDEQFF.

This clonotype was counted ten times or more. V gene TRBV12-3 or TRBV12-4 combines with J gene TRBJ2-3; 12 nucleotides align to TRBD2. CDR3 length: 16 amino acids. With 5 bases clipped from V and 0 bases from J, the junction kept 3 bases outside the gene matches. For the CDR3, the DNA is TGTGCCAGCAGTGCCGGGACTAGCGGGAGCACAGATACGCAGTATTTT. Translated: CASSAGTSGSTDTQYF.

This clonotype has at least ten counts. The chain employs TRBV29-1 and TRBJ2-1; D is tentatively TRBD1 or TRBD2 (7 bases each). V was cut by 0 bases and J by 4 bases, with 13 bases left in between. Germline V gene sequence: CDR1 SQVTM, CDR2 ANQGSEA. This CDR3 is built from 15 residues. The CDR3 nucleotides read TGCAGCGTTGAAGATCCAGGGGGACTATACAATGAGCAGTTCTTC. Translating gives CSVEDPGGLYNEQFF.

This clonotype was recorded at least ten times. The CDR3 here is CASKVIGASTDTQYF. The CDR3 DNA is TGTGCCAGCAAGGTTATCGGGGCCAGCACAGATACGCAGTATTTT. The rearrangement links TRBV2 to TRBJ2-3, with D perhaps being TRBD1 or TRBD2 (5 bases each). V dropped 7 bases and J dropped 0 bases, with 14 bases sitting between them. This CDR3 region has 15 residues. The germline V gene has CDR1 SNHLY and CDR2 FYNNEI.

This clonotype was observed many times. The rearrangement joins TRBV24-1 to TRBJ2-6; 7 bases are shared with TRBD1. V lost 12 bases and J lost 1; bases outside the gene matches: 14. The CDR3 sequence is 17 residues long. Germline CDR1 reads KGHDR; CDR2 reads SFDVKD. The CDR3: CAASPGTVVSGANVLTF. CDR3 nucleotide sequence: TGTGCCGCTTCCCCGGGGACAGTAGTATCTGGGGCCAACGTCCTGACTTTC.

This chain links TRBV7-3 with TRBJ2-1; 8 bases are shared with TRBD1. This CDR3 contains 15 residues. The germline gives CDR1 SGHTA, CDR2 FQGTGA. The trim removed 3 bases at V and 8 bases at J, leaving 9 bases unmatched. The CDR3 DNA sequence: TGTGCCAGCAGCTTGTCCGGACAGGGCTGGGATGAGCAGTTCTTC. This translates into CASSLSGQGWDEQFF.

This clonotype was detected only a few times. The junction does not match germline at one end; this may be a read error. The rearrangement links TRBV13 to TRBJ2-1, with 10 bases matching TRBD2. Germline-derived CDR1 and CDR2 are PRHDT and FYEKMQ (reference sequence). This CDR3 region has 16 residues. CDR3 coding DNA: TGCGCCAGCAGCCCCCTGCTAGCGGGAGACTACAATGAGCAGTTCTTC. As protein: CASSPLLAGDYNEQFF.

V usage is TRBV12-5 and J usage is TRBJ1-1; a weak D match, TRBD1 (5 bases). Germline lookup yields CDR1 LGHNT and CDR2 FRNRAP. Between the trimmed V and J ends, which lost 4 bases and 1 base, there was a span of 7 bases. The CDR3 length is 13 residues. This chain's CDR3 is CASGYTGNTEAFF. The CDR3, as DNA: TGTGCTAGTGGTTACACAGGGAACACTGAAGCTTTCTTT.

The chain uses TRBV6-1 and TRBJ1-1, with 8 bases lining up with TRBD1. There are 13 residues in the CDR3. The germline CDR1 and CDR2 sequences are MNHNS and SASEGT. After removal of 10 bases from V and 0 bases from J, the junction contained 4 bases not matched to a gene. In DNA form, the CDR3 reads TGTGCCACCACGGGACAGGTGAACACTGAAGCTTTCTTT. The encoded protein is CATTGQVNTEAFF.